This TCR beta chain was retrieved from a study of OX40 agonist ivuxolimab in advanced cancers. Study-wide context: The patients received ivuxolimab by intravenous route every 2 weeks at 0.01 to 10 mg/kg. Hepatocellular carcinoma, melanoma, renal cell or head and neck cancer affected the dose-escalation patients. Whole-study results and caveats: Antigen specificity of clonally expanded peripheral T cells was not established. Individuals who were partial responders at 0.1-3.0 mg/kg had clonal expansion that ranked among the lowest.

Comments on this clone: As yet, its antigen is unknown.

Method: immunoSEQ multiplex PCR; TCRdb's copy keeps in-frame clones and lacks some. The table records roughly 81,000 clones, more than 75% of them present only once. The sequenced sample was CD4+ or CD8+ T cells sorted from blood, obtained in a trial of the OX40 agonist ivuxolimab. The sequence came from an adult with an advanced solid tumor such as melanoma, head and neck, liver or kidney cancer.

The CDR3 coding sequence is TGTGCCAGCAGCGTAGCTGATAATGCAGGGGTGAAGTACTTC. This sequence encodes CASSVADNAGVKYF. V and J are TRBV9 and TRBJ2-7; possibly TRBD1 for D (6 bases). The CDR3 has 14 amino acids. CDR1 and CDR2 (germline): SGDLS, YYNGEE. V was trimmed by 0 bases and J by 11 bases, leaving 18 bases between them.